The present TCR beta chain was sequenced within a study of technical replicates of blood from a handful of donors. Only in-frame clones appear in the TCRdb table, and some are missing; sequencing was by immunoSEQ multiplex PCR. This table has more than 10,000 clones, 80% to 90% appearing once. CDR3 length: 15 residues. With V trimmed by 0 bases and J by 4 bases, 2 bases remained unmatched. CDR1 SSHAT and CDR2 FNYEAQ come from the germline V gene (reference sequence). This TCR derives from a human donor in good health. The chain has TRBV7-7 and TRBJ2-1, with TRBD2 matching over 8 bases. Sequencing input: PBMCs. The DNA for the CDR3 is TGTGCCAGCAGCTTAGCGCGGGGGGAATACAATGAGCAGTTCTTC. This codes for CASSLARGEYNEQFF.